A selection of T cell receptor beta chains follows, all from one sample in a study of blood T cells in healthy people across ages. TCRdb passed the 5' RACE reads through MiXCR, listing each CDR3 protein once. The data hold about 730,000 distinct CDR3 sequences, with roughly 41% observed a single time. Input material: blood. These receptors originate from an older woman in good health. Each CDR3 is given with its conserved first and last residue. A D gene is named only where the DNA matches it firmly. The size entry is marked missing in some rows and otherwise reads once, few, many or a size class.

DNA: TGTGCCAGCAGTATAACAGGGGGCGCTGGATATGGCTACACCTTC
CDR3: CASSITGGAGYGYTF
D: TRBD1
J: TRBJ1-2
V: TRBV27
size: few

DNA: TGCAGTGCTAGGGGGACCAAGAGACTAGCGGGAGGGCCCCACAATGAGCAGTTCTTC
CDR3: CSARGTKRLAGGPHNEQFF
D: TRBD2
J: TRBJ2-1
V: TRBV20-1
size: few

DNA: TGTGCCAGCAGCCCCTCACAGGGCTCCTACGAGCAGTACTTC
CDR3: CASSPSQGSYEQYF
D: NA
J: TRBJ2-7
V: TRBV7-2
size: few

DNA: TGTGCCAGCAGCTCCGTAGCGGAAACCTACAATGAGCAGTTCTTC
CDR3: CASSSVAETYNEQFF
D: NA
J: TRBJ2-1
V: TRBV5-6
size: NA

DNA: TGTGCCAGCAGTAGGGTCTCCGGGAGCGAGCAGTACTTC
CDR3: CASSRVSGSEQYF
D: NA
J: TRBJ2-7
V: TRBV6-5
size: NA

DNA: TGCAGTGCGGGACAGGGGGGCCCCACCTTC
CDR3: CSAGQGGPTF
D: TRBD1
J: TRBJ1-2
V: TRBV20-1
size: few

DNA: TGCAGTGCTAGAGTCCTCTCCTACGAGCAGTACTTC
CDR3: CSARVLSYEQYF
D: NA
J: TRBJ2-7
V: TRBV20-1
size: NA

DNA: TGTGCCAGCAGTTACACACTGACTAGCGGTGACACAGATACGCAGTATTTT
CDR3: CASSYTLTSGDTDTQYF
D: TRBD2
J: TRBJ2-3
V: TRBV6-6
size: NA

DNA: TGTGCCAGCAGCTTAAGATCGGGAAGAACGACTAGCACAGATACGCAGTATTTT
CDR3: CASSLRSGRTTSTDTQYF
D: NA
J: TRBJ2-3
V: TRBV7-2
size: many

DNA: TGCGCCAGCAGCCCTATTGCAGGGAACTCCTACGAGCAGTACTTC
CDR3: CASSPIAGNSYEQYF
D: NA
J: TRBJ2-7
V: TRBV5-1
size: few

DNA: TGTGCCAGCAGCTCTGGACTACTATACCGGGACAGCAGCAACACTGAAGCTTTCTTT
CDR3: CASSSGLLYRDSSNTEAFF
D: TRBD1
J: TRBJ1-1
V: TRBV7-8
size: NA

DNA: TGTGCCTGCCAAAGGGAGACCCAGTACTTC
CDR3: CACQRETQYF
D: NA
J: TRBJ2-5
V: TRBV30
size: NA

DNA: TGCGCCAGCAGCTTGGCTCAGTCTGTGTCGTCCTACAATGAGCAGTTCTTC
CDR3: CASSLAQSVSSYNEQFF
D: NA
J: TRBJ2-1
V: TRBV5-1
size: few

DNA: TGTGCCAGCAGTCGACAGACTAAGGATGAGCAGTTCTTC
CDR3: CASSRQTKDEQFF
D: NA
J: TRBJ2-1
V: TRBV27
size: NA

DNA: TGCGCCAGCAGCCAAGATTATGTCGAGCAGTACTTC
CDR3: CASSQDYVEQYF
D: NA
J: TRBJ2-7
V: TRBV4-3
size: many

DNA: TGCAGCGTTGAAACTAACACAGATACGCAGTATTTT
CDR3: CSVETNTDTQYF
D: NA
J: TRBJ2-3
V: TRBV29-1
size: few

DNA: TGTGCCAGCAGTGTTATACAGGGTCAGCCCCAGCATTTT
CDR3: CASSVIQGQPQHF
D: NA
J: TRBJ1-5
V: TRBV6-1
size: NA

DNA: TGTGCCAGCAGCCCTACAACAGGGGGAGATGGCTACACCTTC
CDR3: CASSPTTGGDGYTF
D: TRBD1
J: TRBJ1-2
V: TRBV7-8
size: NA

DNA: TGCAGTGCTAGAGATCCTAGCGGGAAGTCCTACAATGAGCAGTTCTTC
CDR3: CSARDPSGKSYNEQFF
D: TRBD2
J: TRBJ2-1
V: TRBV20-1
size: NA

DNA: TGTGCCAGCAGCTTAGCGCGGGGGCTGAAGAACACTGAAGCTTTCTTT
CDR3: CASSLARGLKNTEAFF
D: NA
J: TRBJ1-1
V: TRBV7-8
size: NA

DNA: TGTGCCAGCAGCCCCGGACAGGGGGCAGGGAATCAGCCCCAGCATTTT
CDR3: CASSPGQGAGNQPQHF
D: TRBD1
J: TRBJ1-5
V: TRBV7-2
size: few

DNA: TGTGCCACAGGACAGGCGGACACTGAAGCTTTCTTT
CDR3: CATGQADTEAFF
D: TRBD1
J: TRBJ1-1
V: TRBV2
size: once

DNA: TGCAGTGCTGGCCGCGGGACAGGGGGCGGTAGGTCACCCCTCCACTTT
CDR3: CSAGRGTGGGRSPLHF
D: TRBD1
J: TRBJ1-6
V: TRBV20-1
size: NA

DNA: TGCAGCGTTGAAGATGCGGGGTATGAAGCTTTCTTT
CDR3: CSVEDAGYEAFF
D: NA
J: TRBJ1-1
V: TRBV29-1
size: few

DNA: TGTGCCAGCACGGGCCATGAGCAGTTCTTC
CDR3: CASTGHEQFF
D: NA
J: TRBJ2-1
V: TRBV6-6
size: NA

DNA: TGTGCCACCCTAGACCGGGGCGGGTTAGAGACCCAGTACTTC
CDR3: CATLDRGGLETQYF
D: NA
J: TRBJ2-5
V: TRBV6-1
size: few

DNA: TGTGCCAGCAGCCCGTTCGGAGCGGACACCTACAATGAGCAGTTCTTC
CDR3: CASSPFGADTYNEQFF
D: NA
J: TRBJ2-1
V: TRBV3-1
size: many

DNA: TGTGCCAGCACTTTAAAAGAGACCCAGTACTTC
CDR3: CASTLKETQYF
D: NA
J: TRBJ2-5
V: TRBV2
size: few

DNA: TGTGCCAGCAGCTCAGCAGGGGACCACTACACCTTC
CDR3: CASSSAGDHYTF
D: NA
J: TRBJ1-2
V: TRBV11-2
size: few

DNA: TGCGCCAGCAGCTTGCTCGGGCCGGAAGATACGCAGTATTTT
CDR3: CASSLLGPEDTQYF
D: NA
J: TRBJ2-3
V: TRBV5-1
size: NA

DNA: TGTGCCAGCAGCTCGTATACTGAAGCTTTCTTT
CDR3: CASSSYTEAFF
D: NA
J: TRBJ1-1
V: TRBV12-3/TRBV12-4
size: many

DNA: TGTGCCAGCAGCTTAGGCGGTAGCGTGGCCACAGATACGCAGTATTTT
CDR3: CASSLGGSVATDTQYF
D: NA
J: TRBJ2-3
V: TRBV7-3
size: NA

DNA: TGTGCCAGCAGCCAAGAAGGGACTAGCAGCTACGAGCAGTACTTC
CDR3: CASSQEGTSSYEQYF
D: TRBD2
J: TRBJ2-7
V: TRBV4-2
size: few

DNA: TGCAGTGCGAGGACTAGCGGGAGAGATACGCAGTATTTT
CDR3: CSARTSGRDTQYF
D: TRBD2
J: TRBJ2-3
V: TRBV20-1
size: NA

DNA: TGTGCCAGCAGCTTTAGCGGAGCGGAGCAGTTCACAGATACGCAGTATTTT
CDR3: CASSFSGAEQFTDTQYF
D: NA
J: TRBJ2-3
V: TRBV7-2
size: NA

DNA: TGCAGTGCTCCCGTTTACACAGGTACGCAGTATTTT
CDR3: CSAPVYTGTQYF
D: NA
J: TRBJ2-3
V: TRBV20-1
size: NA

DNA: TGCGCCAGCACCACGGGCCAGGGCTATGGCTACACCTTC
CDR3: CASTTGQGYGYTF
D: NA
J: TRBJ1-2
V: TRBV10-2
size: NA

DNA: TGTGCCAGCAGCCTCGAAGCCCTGACTGAAGCTTTCTTT
CDR3: CASSLEALTEAFF
D: NA
J: TRBJ1-1
V: TRBV14
size: NA

DNA: TGCAGTGCTAGAGATTCAGGTGAGACTGAAGCTTTCTTT
CDR3: CSARDSGETEAFF
D: NA
J: TRBJ1-1
V: TRBV20-1
size: few

DNA: TGTGCCAGCAGTCAGGGACAGGGCTGGGTGCCCCAGCATTTT
CDR3: CASSQGQGWVPQHF
D: TRBD1
J: TRBJ1-5
V: TRBV7-8
size: few

DNA: TGCAGTGCTACCGGACTAGCGGGAGCCCCCAGGGAGACCCAGTACTTC
CDR3: CSATGLAGAPRETQYF
D: TRBD2
J: TRBJ2-5
V: TRBV20-1
size: few

DNA: TGTGCCAGCAGCCAAGATAGGGACTCCAATGAGCAGTTCTTC
CDR3: CASSQDRDSNEQFF
D: NA
J: TRBJ2-1
V: TRBV4-2
size: NA

DNA: TGCGCCAGCAGTTCCGGACAGTCCACTAATGAAAAACTGTTTTTT
CDR3: CASSSGQSTNEKLFF
D: NA
J: TRBJ1-4
V: TRBV10-1
size: NA

DNA: TGTGCCATCAGTAGCTCGGACACAAGCTATGGCTACACCTTC
CDR3: CAISSSDTSYGYTF
D: NA
J: TRBJ1-2
V: TRBV10-3
size: once

DNA: TGTGCCAGCAGTTACTCGGCTGTGGCAGGCAGGTACGAGCAGTACTTC
CDR3: CASSYSAVAGRYEQYF
D: NA
J: TRBJ2-7
V: TRBV6-5
size: NA

DNA: TGTGCCAGCAGCCACGGAGGGAAAGGTGAAAAACTGTTTTTT
CDR3: CASSHGGKGEKLFF
D: NA
J: TRBJ1-4
V: TRBV14
size: many

DNA: TGTGCCACCAGTAATTGGCTTCAGTACAATGAGCAGTACTTC
CDR3: CATSNWLQYNEQYF
D: NA
J: TRBJ2-7
V: TRBV24-1
size: NA